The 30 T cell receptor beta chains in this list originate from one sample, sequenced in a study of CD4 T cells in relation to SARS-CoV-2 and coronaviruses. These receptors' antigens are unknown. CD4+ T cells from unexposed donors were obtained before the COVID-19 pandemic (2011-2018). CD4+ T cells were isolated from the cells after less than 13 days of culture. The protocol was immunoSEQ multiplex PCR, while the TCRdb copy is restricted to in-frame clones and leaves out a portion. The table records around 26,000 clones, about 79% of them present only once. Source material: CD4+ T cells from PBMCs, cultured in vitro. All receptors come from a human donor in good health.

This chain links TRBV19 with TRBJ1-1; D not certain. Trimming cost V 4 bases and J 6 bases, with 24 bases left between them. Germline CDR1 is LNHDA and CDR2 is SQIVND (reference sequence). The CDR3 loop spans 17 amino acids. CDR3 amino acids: CASSTEEVGKKRAEAFF. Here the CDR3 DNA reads TGTGCCAGTAGTACAGAGGAGGTCGGGAAAAAACGGGCTGAAGCTTTCTTT.

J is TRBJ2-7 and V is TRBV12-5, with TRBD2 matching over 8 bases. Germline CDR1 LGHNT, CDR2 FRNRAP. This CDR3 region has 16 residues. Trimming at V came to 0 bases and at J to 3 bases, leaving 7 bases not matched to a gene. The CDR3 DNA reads TGTGCTAGTGGTTTGGTACTGAGCGGGAGTAGCTACGAGCAGTACTTC. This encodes CASGLVLSGSSYEQYF.

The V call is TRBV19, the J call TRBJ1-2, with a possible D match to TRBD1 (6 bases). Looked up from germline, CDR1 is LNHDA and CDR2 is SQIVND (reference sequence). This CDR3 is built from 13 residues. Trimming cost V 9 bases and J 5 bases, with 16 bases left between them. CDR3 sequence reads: CASRDTAFYGYTF. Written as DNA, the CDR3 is TGTGCCAGCCGGGACACCGCATTTTATGGCTACACCTTC.

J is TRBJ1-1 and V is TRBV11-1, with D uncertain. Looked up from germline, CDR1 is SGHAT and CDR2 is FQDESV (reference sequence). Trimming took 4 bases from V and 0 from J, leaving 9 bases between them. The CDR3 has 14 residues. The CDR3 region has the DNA TGTGCCAGCAGCTGGGGTAGCTTGAACACTGAAGCTTTCTTT. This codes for CASSWGSLNTEAFF.

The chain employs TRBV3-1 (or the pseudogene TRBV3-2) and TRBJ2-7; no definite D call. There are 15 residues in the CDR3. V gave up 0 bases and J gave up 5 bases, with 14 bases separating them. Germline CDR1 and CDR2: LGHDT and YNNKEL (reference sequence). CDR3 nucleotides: TGTGCCAGCAGCCAAGATCTTTCGAGGAGCCACGAGCAGTACTTC. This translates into CASSQDLSRSHEQYF.

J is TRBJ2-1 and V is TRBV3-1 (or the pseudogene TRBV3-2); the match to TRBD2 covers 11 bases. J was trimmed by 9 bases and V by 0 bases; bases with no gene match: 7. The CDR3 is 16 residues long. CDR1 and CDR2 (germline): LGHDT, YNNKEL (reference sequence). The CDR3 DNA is TGTGCCAGCAGCCAAGATCTCGGACTAGCGGGTGGTGAGCAGTTCTTC. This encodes CASSQDLGLAGGEQFF.

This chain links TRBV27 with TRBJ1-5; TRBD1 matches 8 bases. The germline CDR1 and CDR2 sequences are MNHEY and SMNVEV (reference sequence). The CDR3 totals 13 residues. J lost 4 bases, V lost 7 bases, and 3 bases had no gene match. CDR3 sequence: CASKRQGNQPQHF. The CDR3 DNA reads TGTGCCAGCAAACGACAGGGGAATCAGCCCCAGCATTTT.

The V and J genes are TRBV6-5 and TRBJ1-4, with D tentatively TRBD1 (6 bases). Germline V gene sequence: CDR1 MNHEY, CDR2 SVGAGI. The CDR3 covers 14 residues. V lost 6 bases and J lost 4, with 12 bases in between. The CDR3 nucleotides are TGTGCCAGCAGATTAGGACAGAATAATGAAAAACTGTTTTTT. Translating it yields CASRLGQNNEKLFF.

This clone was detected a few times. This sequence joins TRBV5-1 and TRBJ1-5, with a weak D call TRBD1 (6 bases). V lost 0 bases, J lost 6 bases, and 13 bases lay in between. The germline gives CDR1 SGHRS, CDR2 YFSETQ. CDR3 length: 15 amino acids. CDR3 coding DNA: TGCGCCAGCAGCTTGGTGGGGGGCGATGGTCAGCCCCAGCATTTT. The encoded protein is CASSLVGGDGQPQHF.

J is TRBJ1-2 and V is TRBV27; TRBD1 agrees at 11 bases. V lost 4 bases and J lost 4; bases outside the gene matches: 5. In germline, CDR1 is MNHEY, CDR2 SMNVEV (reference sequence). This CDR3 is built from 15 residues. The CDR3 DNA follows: TGTGCCAGCAGTTGGGGACAGGGGGGCGCCTATGGCTACACCTTC. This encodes CASSWGQGGAYGYTF.

CDR3 loop: CASSQVVAFF. CDR3 bases: TGTGCCAGCAGCCAAGTAGTGGCTTTCTTT. The chain is built from TRBV14 and TRBJ1-1; D ambiguous. V was cut by 1 base and J by 11 bases, with 5 bases left in between. Germline V gene lookup returns CDR1 SGHDN and CDR2 FVKESK. CDR3 size: 10 residues.

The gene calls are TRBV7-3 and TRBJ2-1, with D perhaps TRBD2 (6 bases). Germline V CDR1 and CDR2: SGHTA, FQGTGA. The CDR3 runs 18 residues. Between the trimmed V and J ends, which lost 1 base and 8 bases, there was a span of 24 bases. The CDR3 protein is CASSLRDSGTAGTHEQFF. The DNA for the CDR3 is TGTGCCAGCAGCTTAAGGGACTCCGGGACGGCCGGGACCCATGAGCAGTTCTTC.

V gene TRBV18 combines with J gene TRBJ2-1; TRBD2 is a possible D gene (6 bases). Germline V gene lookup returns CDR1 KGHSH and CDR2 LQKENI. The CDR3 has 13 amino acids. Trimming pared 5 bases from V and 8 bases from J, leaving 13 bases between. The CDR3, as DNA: TGTGCCAGCTCAACCACACTAGCTGATGAGCAGTTCTTC. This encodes CASSTTLADEQFF.

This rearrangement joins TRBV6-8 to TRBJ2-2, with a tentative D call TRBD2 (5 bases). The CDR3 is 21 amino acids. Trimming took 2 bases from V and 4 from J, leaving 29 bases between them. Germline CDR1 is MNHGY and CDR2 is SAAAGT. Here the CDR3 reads CASSYHIAPPGPTLPTGELFF. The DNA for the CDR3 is TGTGCCAGCAGTTACCACATAGCGCCACCGGGCCCCACCCTACCCACCGGGGAGCTGTTTTTT.

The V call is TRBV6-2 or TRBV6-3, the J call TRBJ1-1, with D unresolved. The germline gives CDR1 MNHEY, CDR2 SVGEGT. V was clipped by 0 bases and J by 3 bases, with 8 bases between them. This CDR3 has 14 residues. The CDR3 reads CASSYSIADTEAFF. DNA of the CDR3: TGTGCCAGCAGTTACTCGATTGCGGACACTGAAGCTTTCTTT.

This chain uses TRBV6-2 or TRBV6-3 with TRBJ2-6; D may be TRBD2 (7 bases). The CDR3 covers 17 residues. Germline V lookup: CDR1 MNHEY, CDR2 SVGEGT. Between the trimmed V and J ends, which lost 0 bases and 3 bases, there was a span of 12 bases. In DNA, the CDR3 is TGTGCCAGCAGTTACTCGAGGGGGGGCAGTGGGGCCAACGTCCTGACTTTC. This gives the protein CASSYSRGGSGANVLTF.

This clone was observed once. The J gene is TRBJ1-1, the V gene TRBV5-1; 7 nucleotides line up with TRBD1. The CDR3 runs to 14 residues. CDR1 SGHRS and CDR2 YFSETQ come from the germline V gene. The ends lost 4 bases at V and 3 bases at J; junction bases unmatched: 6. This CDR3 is CASSQAGGYTEAFF. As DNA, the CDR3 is TGCGCCAGCAGCCAGGCAGGGGGATACACTGAAGCTTTCTTT.

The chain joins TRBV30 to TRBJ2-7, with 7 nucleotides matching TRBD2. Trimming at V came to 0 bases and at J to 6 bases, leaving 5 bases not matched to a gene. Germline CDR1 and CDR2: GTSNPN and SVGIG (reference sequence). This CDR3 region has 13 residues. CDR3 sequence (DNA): TGTGCCTGGAGTGTTCGGACTAGGGGCGAGCAGTACTTC. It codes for CAWSVRTRGEQYF. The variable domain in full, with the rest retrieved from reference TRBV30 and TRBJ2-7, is SQTIHQWPATLVQPVGSPLSLECTVEGTSNPNLYWYRQAAGRGLQLLFYSVGIGQISSEVPQNLSASRPQDRQFILSSKKLLLSDSGFYLCAWSVRTRGEQYFGPGTRLTVT.

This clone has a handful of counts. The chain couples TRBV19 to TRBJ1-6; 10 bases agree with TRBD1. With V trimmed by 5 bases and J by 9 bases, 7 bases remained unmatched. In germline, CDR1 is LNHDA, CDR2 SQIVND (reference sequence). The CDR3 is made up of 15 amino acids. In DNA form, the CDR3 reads TGTGCCAGTAGTGCCGGACAGGGGGGGAGTTCACCCCTCCACTTT. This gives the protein CASSAGQGGSSPLHF.

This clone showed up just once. Here the CDR3 DNA reads TGTGCCAGCTCACCAGGGTCAGATTTTTCACCCCTCCACTTT. Encoded protein: CASSPGSDFSPLHF. The rearrangement uses TRBV18 and TRBJ1-6; D ambiguous. The V and J ends lost 2 bases and 9 bases respectively, with 11 bases between them. Germline-derived CDR1 and CDR2 are KGHSH and LQKENI. The CDR3 covers 14 residues.

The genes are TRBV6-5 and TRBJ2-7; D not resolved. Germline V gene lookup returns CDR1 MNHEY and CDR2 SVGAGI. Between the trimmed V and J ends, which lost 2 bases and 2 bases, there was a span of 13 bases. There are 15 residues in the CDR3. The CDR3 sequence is CASSYVSGTPYEQYF. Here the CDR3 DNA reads TGTGCCAGCAGTTACGTGTCTGGCACACCCTACGAGCAGTACTTC.

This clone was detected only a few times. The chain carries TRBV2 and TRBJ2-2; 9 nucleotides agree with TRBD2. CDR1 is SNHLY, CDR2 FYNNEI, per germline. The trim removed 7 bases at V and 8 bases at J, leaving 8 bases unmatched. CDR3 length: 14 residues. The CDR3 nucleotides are TGTGCCAGCATAGTGGCTAGCGGGGTTGGGGAGCTGTTTTTT. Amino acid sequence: CASIVASGVGELFF.

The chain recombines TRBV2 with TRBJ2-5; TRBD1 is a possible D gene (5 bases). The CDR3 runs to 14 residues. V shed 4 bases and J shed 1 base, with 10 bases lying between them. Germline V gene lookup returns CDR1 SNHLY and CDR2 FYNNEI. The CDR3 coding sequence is TGTGCCAGCAGTGCAGACAGACTCCAAGAGACCCAGTACTTC. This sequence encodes CASSADRLQETQYF.

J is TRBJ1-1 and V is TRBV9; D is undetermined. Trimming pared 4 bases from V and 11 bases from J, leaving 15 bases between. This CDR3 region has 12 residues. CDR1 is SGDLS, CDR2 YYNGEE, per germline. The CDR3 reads CASSPNSGGAFF. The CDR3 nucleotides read TGTGCCAGCAGCCCGAACTCGGGCGGGGCTTTCTTT.

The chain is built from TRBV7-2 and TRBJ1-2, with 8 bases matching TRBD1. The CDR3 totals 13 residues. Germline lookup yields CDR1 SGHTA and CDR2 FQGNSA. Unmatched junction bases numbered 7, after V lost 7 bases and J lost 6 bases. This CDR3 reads CASTAWTGNGYTF. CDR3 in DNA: TGTGCCAGCACCGCCTGGACAGGGAATGGCTACACCTTC.

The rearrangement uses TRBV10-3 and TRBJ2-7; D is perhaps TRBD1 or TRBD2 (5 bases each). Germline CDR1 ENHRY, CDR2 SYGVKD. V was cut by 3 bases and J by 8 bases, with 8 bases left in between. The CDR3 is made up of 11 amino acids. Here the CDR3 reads CAISDRDQQYF. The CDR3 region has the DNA TGTGCCATCAGTGACAGGGACCAGCAGTACTTC.

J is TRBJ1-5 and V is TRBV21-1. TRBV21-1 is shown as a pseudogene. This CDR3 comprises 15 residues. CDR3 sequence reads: CASSKGVPPDQPQHF. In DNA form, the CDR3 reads TGTGCCAGCAGCAAAGGGGTTCCACCGGATCAGCCCCAGCATTTT.

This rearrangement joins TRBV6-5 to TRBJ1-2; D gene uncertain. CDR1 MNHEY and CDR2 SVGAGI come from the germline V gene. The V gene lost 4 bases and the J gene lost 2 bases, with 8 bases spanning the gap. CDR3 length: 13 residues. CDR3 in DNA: TGTGCCAGCAGTTTACGGGGAAACTATGGCTACACCTTC. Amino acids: CASSLRGNYGYTF.

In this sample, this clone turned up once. The CDR3 nucleotides are TGCGCCAGCAGCTTGGGGCAGAGTTACGAGCAGTACTTC. This sequence encodes CASSLGQSYEQYF. V and J are TRBV5-1 and TRBJ2-7; D remains ambiguous. Trimming took off 0 bases at V and 4 bases at J, with 8 bases between the two ends. This CDR3 region has 13 residues. CDR1 is SGHRS and CDR2 is YFSETQ in the germline V gene.

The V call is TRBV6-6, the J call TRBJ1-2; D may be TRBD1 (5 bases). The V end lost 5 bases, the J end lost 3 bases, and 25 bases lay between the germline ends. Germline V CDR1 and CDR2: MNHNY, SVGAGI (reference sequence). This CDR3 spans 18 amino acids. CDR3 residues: CASSLKTDLDYGDYGYTF. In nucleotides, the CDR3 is TGTGCCAGCAGTCTCAAGACAGACTTAGACTATGGAGACTATGGCTACACCTTC.